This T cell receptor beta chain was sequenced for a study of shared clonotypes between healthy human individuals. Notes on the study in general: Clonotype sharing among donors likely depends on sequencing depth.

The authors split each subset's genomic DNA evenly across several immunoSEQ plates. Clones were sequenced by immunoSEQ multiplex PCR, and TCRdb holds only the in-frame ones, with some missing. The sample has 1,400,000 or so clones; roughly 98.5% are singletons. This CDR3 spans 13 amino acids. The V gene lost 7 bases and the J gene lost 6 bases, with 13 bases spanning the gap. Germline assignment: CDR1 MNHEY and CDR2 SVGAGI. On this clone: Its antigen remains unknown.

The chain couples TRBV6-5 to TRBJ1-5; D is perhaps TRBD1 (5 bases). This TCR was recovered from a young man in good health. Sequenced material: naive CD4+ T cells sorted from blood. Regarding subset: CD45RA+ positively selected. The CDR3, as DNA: TGTGCCAGCAAGGGAGGGGTAAGTCAGCCCCAGCATTTT. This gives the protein CASKGGVSQPQHF.